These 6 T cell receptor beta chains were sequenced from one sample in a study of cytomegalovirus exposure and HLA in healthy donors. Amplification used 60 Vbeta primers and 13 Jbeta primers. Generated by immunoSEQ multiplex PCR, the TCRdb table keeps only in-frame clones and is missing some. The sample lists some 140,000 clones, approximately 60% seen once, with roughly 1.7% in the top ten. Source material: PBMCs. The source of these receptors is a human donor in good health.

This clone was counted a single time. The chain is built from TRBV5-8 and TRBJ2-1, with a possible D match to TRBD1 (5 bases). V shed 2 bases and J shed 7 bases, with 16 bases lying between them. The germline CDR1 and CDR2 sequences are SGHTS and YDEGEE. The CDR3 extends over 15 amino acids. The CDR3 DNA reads TGTGCCAGCAGCTTCTCAAGGGGCGACGGGAATGAGCAGTTCTTC. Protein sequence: CASSFSRGDGNEQFF.

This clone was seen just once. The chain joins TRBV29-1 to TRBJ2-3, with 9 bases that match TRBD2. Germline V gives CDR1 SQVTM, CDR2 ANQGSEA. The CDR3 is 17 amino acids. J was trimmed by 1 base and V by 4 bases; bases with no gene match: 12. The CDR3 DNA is TGCAGCGTTGCTAGCGGGATCCATCCGTCTGGCACAGATACGCAGTATTTT. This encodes CSVASGIHPSGTDTQYF.

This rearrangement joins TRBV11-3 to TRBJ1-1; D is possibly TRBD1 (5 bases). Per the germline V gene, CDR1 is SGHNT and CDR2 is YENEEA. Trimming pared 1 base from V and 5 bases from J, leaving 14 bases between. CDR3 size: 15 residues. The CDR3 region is CASSLGRDESTEAFF. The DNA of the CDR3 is TGTGCCAGCAGCTTAGGGCGGGACGAAAGTACTGAAGCTTTCTTT.

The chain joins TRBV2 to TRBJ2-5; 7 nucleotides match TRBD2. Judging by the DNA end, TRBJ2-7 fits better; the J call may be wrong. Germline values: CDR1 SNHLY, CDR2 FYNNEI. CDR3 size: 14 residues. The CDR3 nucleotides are TGTGCCAGCAGGCCGAGACTAGCAAGGTACGAGCAGTACTTC. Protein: CASRPRLARYEQYF.

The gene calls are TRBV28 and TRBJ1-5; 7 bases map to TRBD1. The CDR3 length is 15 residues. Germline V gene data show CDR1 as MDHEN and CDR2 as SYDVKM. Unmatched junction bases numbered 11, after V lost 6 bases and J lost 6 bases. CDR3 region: CASRRGRVSFQPQHF. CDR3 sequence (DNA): TGTGCCAGCAGGAGGGGGCGAGTTTCTTTTCAGCCCCAGCATTTT.

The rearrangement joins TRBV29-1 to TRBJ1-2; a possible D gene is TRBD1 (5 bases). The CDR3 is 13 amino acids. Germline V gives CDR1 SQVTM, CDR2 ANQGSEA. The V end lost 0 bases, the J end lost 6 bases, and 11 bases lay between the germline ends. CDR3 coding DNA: TGCAGCGTTGAAGACTGGCGGGGGGATGGCTACACCTTC. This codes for CSVEDWRGDGYTF. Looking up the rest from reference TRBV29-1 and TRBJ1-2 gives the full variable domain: SAVISQKPSRDICQRGTSLTIQCQVDSQVTMMFWYRQQPGQSLTLIATANQGSEATYESGFVIDKFPISRPNLTFSTLTVSNMSPEDSSIYLCSVEDWRGDGYTFGSGTRLTVV.